These T cell receptor beta chains were read from a single sample in a study of T-cell reconstitution after alpha-beta-depleted transplantation in children. Each CDR3 protein is one row after TCRdb ran MiXCR on the PCR reads. The profile shows approximately 400,000 distinct CDR3 sequences, approximately 10% of them singletons. The material sequenced was PBMCs from the stem cell graft donor, taken from the stem cell graft. These TCRs come from a human donor who donated a stem cell graft to a child with acute myeloid leukemia. The CDR3 runs from the conserved cysteine through the conserved F or W. Each record gives: clone size, J gene, V gene, D gene, CDR3 DNA, CDR3 protein. D genes are given only for firm matches. Size is omitted from some rows. Given values are once, few, many or a class for expanded clones.

>few|TRBJ2-7|TRBV25-1|.
TGTGCCAGCAGTGACCGGGATTCCTACGAGCAGTACTTC
CASSDRDSYEQYF
>.|TRBJ2-7|TRBV12-3/TRBV12-4|.
TGTGCCAGCAGTTTGACCCGGTTCGACGAGCAGTACTTC
CASSLTRFDEQYF
>.|TRBJ2-1|TRBV5-1|TRBD2
TGCGCCAGCAGCCTTCTCACACGCGGACTAGCGGGGGGCGAGCAGTTCTTC
CASSLLTRGLAGGEQFF
>many|TRBJ1-5|TRBV21-1|.
TGTGCCAGCAGCATTCCGGGATCAAAGCCCCAGCATTTT
CASSIPGSKPQHF
>many|TRBJ2-1|TRBV12-3/TRBV12-4|.
TGTGCCAGCAGTCCGCAAGGGGTGCAGTTCTTC
CASSPQGVQFF
>.|TRBJ2-5|TRBV4-2|TRBD2
TGTGCCAGCAGCCCTGCGGCACTAGCGGGACAAGAGACCCAGTACTTC
CASSPAALAGQETQYF
>.|TRBJ1-2|TRBV7-8|TRBD1
TGTGCCAGCAGCTTATGGACAGGGGGCTACACCTTC
CASSLWTGGYTF
>.|TRBJ1-1|TRBV6-2/TRBV6-3|TRBD1
TGTGCCAGCAGGCCTCCCACAGGGGCCGTTGAAGCTTTCTTT
CASRPPTGAVEAFF
>.|TRBJ2-4|TRBV20-1|.
TGCAGTGCTAGAGGTCTAGGGGGGTTTGAAAACATTCAGTACTTC
CSARGLGGFENIQYF
>few|TRBJ1-1|TRBV6-5|.
TGTGCCAGCAGTTACTCAAGGACAGCGAACACTGAAGCTTTCTTT
CASSYSRTANTEAFF
>.|TRBJ2-1|TRBV20-1|TRBD1
TGCAGTGCTAGGGGGACAGAAAACTACAATGAGCAGTTCTTC
CSARGTENYNEQFF
>.|TRBJ2-1|TRBV5-1|TRBD1
TGCGCCAGCAGCCTGTCCGGGACAGGGAACAATGAGCAGTTCTTC
CASSLSGTGNNEQFF
>few|TRBJ2-1|TRBV9|.
TGTGCCAGCAGCCCCACCTTGGGGGAAAATGAGCAGTTCTTC
CASSPTLGENEQFF
>many|TRBJ2-3|TRBV5-8|TRBD1
TGTGCCAGCAGCTTTGGACAGGGTATAGATACGCAGTATTTT
CASSFGQGIDTQYF
>.|TRBJ2-3|TRBV5-1|.
TGCGCCAGCAGCTTGGGCCAGGTCGCCACAGATACGCAGTATTTT
CASSLGQVATDTQYF
>.|TRBJ2-6|TRBV7-8|TRBD1
TGTGCCAGCAGCCTCGGACAGGGCTACTCTGGGGCCAACGGCCTGACTTTC
CASSLGQGYSGANGLTF